This T cell receptor (beta chain) comes out of a study of blood T cell repertoires in COVID-19. About the research overall: Sites across the United States, Italy and Spain contributed samples from acute and convalescent COVID-19.

Participant-given clinical history determined each cohort assignment. This table comes from immunoSEQ multiplex PCR, and its TCRdb copy is limited to in-frame clones, with some not included. The sample has about 230,000 clones; around 92% are singletons. This TCR was recovered from a woman in her thirties with acute COVID-19. The sample comprised PBMCs or T cells enriched from blood (not recorded which).

The CDR3 DNA reads as TGTGCCAGCAGTGAGACCTGGGGGGGCACTGAAGCTTTCTTT. It encodes CASSETWGGTEAFF. The chain is built from TRBV6-1 and TRBJ1-1; D is possibly TRBD1 (5 bases). V gave up 3 bases and J gave up 4 bases, with 12 bases separating them. This CDR3 has 14 amino acids. Germline CDR1 reads MNHNS; CDR2 reads SASEGT.